This TCR beta chain was recorded in a study of long-term antiretroviral therapy in people with HIV. Researchers ran immunoSEQ v3.0 at survey level. The table came from immunoSEQ multiplex PCR; TCRdb's copy has only in-frame clones and leaves some out. The repertoire holds 20,000 to 25,000 clones, with around 81% as singletons. This CDR3 is 13 amino acids long. Between the trimmed V and J ends, which lost 7 bases and 7 bases, there was a span of 14 bases. Germline CDR1 MGHDK, CDR2 SYGVNS. The sequencing here drew on unsorted PBMCs, taken 0.1 years before starting antiretroviral therapy. This TCR came from a man in his forties or fifties with HIV. The chain carries TRBV25-1 and TRBJ2-4, with D possibly being TRBD1 or TRBD2 (5 bases each). CDR3 nucleotides: TGTGCCAGCACCGCTGGGTGGGGGAACATTCAGTACTTC. Its protein is CASTAGWGNIQYF.